This TCR beta chain was identified during a study of T cells after yellow fever vaccination. The germline V gene has CDR1 DFQATT and CDR2 SNEGSKA (reference sequence). V was trimmed by 1 base and J by 3 bases, leaving 11 bases between them. This CDR3 region has 14 residues. This clonotype has at least ten counts. The antigen is not known. The TCR cDNA carried a universal primer site and UMIs from 5'RACE template switching. TCRdb ran MiXCR on the 5' RACE reads and lists one entry per CDR3 protein. The profile shows some 670,000 distinct CDR3 sequences, 12% of them singletons. Points from the study as a whole: Post-booster reappearance was seen for most primary-vaccination clones (about 95% CD4, 75% to 90% CD8). Few clonotypes appeared in both CD4 and CD8 compartments.

Sequences were derived from PBMCs, sampled on the day of the yellow fever booster vaccination. This chain links TRBV20-1 with TRBJ2-3; maybe TRBD1 (5 bases). This TCR was sampled from a man between 25 and 39 years old who received the YFV17D yellow fever vaccine. CDR3: CSARVIQETDTQYF. DNA of the CDR3: TGCAGTGCTAGAGTCATACAGGAAACAGATACGCAGTATTTT.